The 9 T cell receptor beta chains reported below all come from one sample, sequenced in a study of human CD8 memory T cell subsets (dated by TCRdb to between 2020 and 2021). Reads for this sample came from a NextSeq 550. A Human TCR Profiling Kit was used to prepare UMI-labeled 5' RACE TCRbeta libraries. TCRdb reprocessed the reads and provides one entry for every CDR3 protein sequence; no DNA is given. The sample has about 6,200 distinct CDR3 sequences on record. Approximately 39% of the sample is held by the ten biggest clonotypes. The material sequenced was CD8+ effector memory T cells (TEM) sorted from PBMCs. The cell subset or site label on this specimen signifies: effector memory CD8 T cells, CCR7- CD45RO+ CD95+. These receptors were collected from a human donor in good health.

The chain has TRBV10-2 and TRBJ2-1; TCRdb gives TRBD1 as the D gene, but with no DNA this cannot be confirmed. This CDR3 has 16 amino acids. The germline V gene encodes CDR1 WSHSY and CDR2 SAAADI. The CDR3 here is CASSSVSGVSPNEQFF.

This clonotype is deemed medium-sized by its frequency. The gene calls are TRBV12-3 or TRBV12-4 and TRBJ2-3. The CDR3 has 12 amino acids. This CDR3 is CASSPGTDTQYF.

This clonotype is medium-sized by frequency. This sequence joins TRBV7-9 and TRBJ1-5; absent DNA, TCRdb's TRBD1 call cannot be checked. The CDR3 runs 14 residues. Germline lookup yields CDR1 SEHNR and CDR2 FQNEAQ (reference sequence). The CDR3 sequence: CASSKQGAHQPQHF.

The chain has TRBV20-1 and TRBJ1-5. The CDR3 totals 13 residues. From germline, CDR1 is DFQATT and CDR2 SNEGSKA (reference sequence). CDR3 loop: CSASDWEHQPQHF.

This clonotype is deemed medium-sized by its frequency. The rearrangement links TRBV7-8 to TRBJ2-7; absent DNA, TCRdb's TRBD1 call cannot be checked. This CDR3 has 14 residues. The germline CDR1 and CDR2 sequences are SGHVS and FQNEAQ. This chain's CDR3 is CASSLQGVESEQYF.

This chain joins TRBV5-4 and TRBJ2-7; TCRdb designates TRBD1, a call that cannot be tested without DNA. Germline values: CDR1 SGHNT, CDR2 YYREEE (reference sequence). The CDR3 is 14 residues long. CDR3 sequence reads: CASSLSGSGYEQYF.

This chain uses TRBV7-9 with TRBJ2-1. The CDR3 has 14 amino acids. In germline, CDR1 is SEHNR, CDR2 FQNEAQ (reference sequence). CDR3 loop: CASSLMAVYNEQFF.

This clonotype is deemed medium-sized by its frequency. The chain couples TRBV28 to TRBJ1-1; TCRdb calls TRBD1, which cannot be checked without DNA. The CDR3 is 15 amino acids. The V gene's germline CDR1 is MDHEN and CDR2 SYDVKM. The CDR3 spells CASSYVPGGITEAFF.

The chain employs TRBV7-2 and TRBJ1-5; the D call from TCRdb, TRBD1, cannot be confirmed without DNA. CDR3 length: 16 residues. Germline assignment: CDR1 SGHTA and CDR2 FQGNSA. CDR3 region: CASSLLGRNSNQPQHF.